This T cell receptor beta chain appears in the sequencing data of a study of molecular identifiers for immune sequencing clone quantification listed by TCRdb under 2018. Turning to the overall study: In a replicate experiment, RNA from 20,000 or 100,000 naive CD8 T cells was split into five aliquots, four of which were sequenced. The study was a methods study using CD8 T cells to benchmark molecular-identifier clustering-based TCR repertoire sequencing (MIDCIRS) and TCR RNA copy counting. The research as a whole found: Spiked-in Jurkat TCR RNA equal to a single cell's worth was reported to be detectable even within one million naive CD8 T cells. In CMV-specific effector cells, clones with more than 20 RNA copies accounted for over 99% of molecules, whereas in naive cells such clones accounted for under 1%. The naive libraries included spiked-in Jurkat TCR RNA (about nine copies' worth), and this Jurkat TCR RNA is not part of the donor repertoire. Identical TCR molecules sharing a barcode could cause highly expanded clone sizes to be underestimated. Modeling estimated about three recovered TCR RNA copies per cell, compared with about ten by digital PCR, which implies about 30% capture efficiency. When barcode sub-clustering was not used, chimeric consensus sequences inflated TCR diversity, with chimeras reaching as high as 47%.

Library preparation was by PCR. TCRdb records Illumina HiSeq 4000 as the sequencer. Bulk TCR libraries were made following a previously described method, with the TCR primers given in Table S5. Purification of total RNA was performed with the Qiagen AllPrep DNA/RNA kit. Before analysis, reads from multiple sequencing runs of the same library were pooled. The study's own analysis went as follows. Reads were retained only if their TCR constant sequence matched exactly, and those retained reads were trimmed to 150 nt and grouped according to their 12-nt molecular barcodes. Reads within each barcode group were sub-clustered using a 15% Levenshtein threshold, and quality-weighted consensus sequences were constructed for each RNA molecule. Non-functional sequences were removed, as were lower-count sequences one edit away from another. Based on fitting two negative binomial distributions, any barcode sub-cluster with under 20% of the maximum read count was discarded. TCRdb trimmed public reads at Q25 via fastp, called clones via MiXCR and kept in-frame beta chains. Entries that share a CDR3 protein sequence are merged under the most common genes and DNA. The V and J calls shown here were made by TCRdb, not taken from the authors' results. This sample is represented by over 600,000 distinct CDR3 sequences; about 20% of them were singletons. Together, the top ten hold roughly 0.83% of the sample.

A remark on this clonotype: The target of this receptor is not known. Per-nucleotide qualities are absent, and no much larger clonotype sits a single base away.

From the cysteine through the phenylalanine, the CDR3 covers 15 amino acids. Just the 45-base CDR3 DNA is kept, in frame starting at base 1. CDR1 and CDR2 (LGHNA, YSLEER) derive from the germline V gene. Cut back by 0 bases and 6 bases, the V and J ends lie 15 bases apart. Libraries of naive CD8 T cells were built from anywhere between about 17,000 and 1,000,000 sorted cells, with 10%, 30% or 50% of the purified RNA used. Naive CD8 T cells were FACS-sorted as CD8+CD4-CCR7+CD45RA+ on a BD FACSAria II into RLT Plus buffer. Detection sensitivity was tested by spiking Jurkat RNA equal to ten or so TCR copies' worth into samples containing about 20,000-1,100,000 naive CD8 T cells. CD8 T cells were enriched using RosetteSep CD8+ T Cell Enrichment Cocktail and Ficoll-Paque, and the enriched cells then underwent ACK red cell lysis.

This TCR was sampled from a human donor in good health. Some libraries in this study had Jurkat cell RNA spiked in. In this chain, TRBV4-3 is recombined with TRBJ2-7; the D gene remains uncertain. Source material: naive CD8+ T cells from blood, with Jurkat cell RNA spiked in. The cell subset or site label on this specimen signifies: FACS-sorted CD8+CD4-CCR7+CD45RA+ naive T cells. The DNA reads as follows: TGCGCCAGCAGCCAAGATCCGGTTGGGCTTACCGAGCAGTACTTC. Its coded protein is CASSQDPVGLTEQYF.